These 18 T cell receptor beta chains were all obtained from the same sample, sequenced in a study of blood T cell repertoires in COVID-19. The repertoire was sequenced with immunoSEQ multiplex PCR; TCRdb's copy has only in-frame clones and lacks some. The table has roughly 150,000 clones, 81% seen once. The sample comprised peripheral blood. The receptor set was obtained from a man aged 55 to 70 with active or convalescent COVID-19.

This clone was seen more than once but under ten times. V is TRBV12-3 or TRBV12-4 and J is TRBJ1-1; no clear D. The CDR3 is made up of 11 amino acids. The V end lost 3 bases, the J end lost 3 bases, and 2 bases lay between the germline ends. The CDR3 spells CASSFYTEAFF. The CDR3, as DNA: TGTGCCAGCAGTTTCTACACTGAAGCTTTCTTT.

The chain recombines TRBV18 with TRBJ2-2; tentatively, D is TRBD1 (6 bases). Germline loops: CDR1 KGHSH, CDR2 LQKENI. The CDR3 runs 16 residues. The V gene lost 3 bases and the J gene lost 5 bases, with 16 bases spanning the gap. For the CDR3, the DNA is TGTGCCAGCTCACCCTCGGGGACACCGGGGACCGGGGAGCTGTTTTTT. Encoded protein: CASSPSGTPGTGELFF.

This clone has just a few counts. The chain employs TRBV2 and TRBJ2-1, with TRBD2 identical over 8 bases. CDR3 length: 15 residues. V shed 3 bases and J 7 bases; nucleotides not matched to a gene: 8. The germline V gene encodes CDR1 SNHLY and CDR2 FYNNEI. In DNA, the CDR3 is TGTGCCAGCAGTGAGGTGGGACTAGGGTCAAATGAGCAGTTCTTC. Translated, it gives CASSEVGLGSNEQFF.

This clone turned up a few times. This chain connects TRBV5-4 to TRBJ1-6; D possibly corresponds to TRBD1 (5 bases). V was shortened by 2 bases and J by 6 bases, with 12 bases between the two germline ends. CDR3 length: 15 amino acids. CDR1 SGHNT and CDR2 YYREEE come from the germline V gene (reference sequence). In nucleotides, the CDR3 is TGTGCCAGCAGCTTTCAGTCAGGGCGTAATTCACCCCTCCACTTT. This encodes CASSFQSGRNSPLHF.

J is TRBJ1-3 and V is TRBV4-2; the match to TRBD1 covers 10 bases. This CDR3 spans 15 amino acids. Germline V CDR1 and CDR2: LGHNA, YNFKEQ. V shed 3 bases and J 2 bases; nucleotides not matched to a gene: 1. The CDR3 protein is CASSQTGGPGNTIYF. For the CDR3, the DNA is TGTGCCAGCAGCCAGACAGGGGGCCCTGGAAACACCATATATTTT.

This sequence joins TRBV28 and TRBJ1-5; possible D gene TRBD1, 6 bases. The CDR3 sequence is 14 residues long. V lost 6 bases and J lost 3, with 12 bases in between. In germline, CDR1 is MDHEN, CDR2 SYDVKM. CDR3 sequence reads: CASRWGQNNQPQHF. The DNA of the CDR3 is TGTGCCAGCAGATGGGGGCAGAACAATCAGCCCCAGCATTTT.

V gene TRBV5-1 combines with J gene TRBJ2-3, with 7 bases aligning to TRBD2. CDR1 and CDR2 from the germline V gene are SGHRS and YFSETQ. CDR3 length: 16 residues. V was clipped by 1 base and J by 0 bases; unmatched bases: 5. The CDR3, as DNA: TGCGCCAGCAGCTTGTGGGCTAGCGGAAGCACAGATACGCAGTATTTT. Its translation: CASSLWASGSTDTQYF. Combining the CDR3 with reference TRBV5-1 and TRBJ2-3 gives the whole variable domain KAGVTQTPRYLIKTRGQQVTLSCSPISGHRSVSWYQQTPGQGLQFLFEYFSETQRNKGNFPGRFSGRQFSNSRSEMNVSTLELGDSALYLCASSLWASGSTDTQYFGPGTRLTVL.

V and J are TRBV7-9 and TRBJ1-4; D gene unclear. V was clipped by 1 base and J by 7 bases, with 10 bases between them. The CDR3 sequence is 14 residues long. Germline V gene data show CDR1 as SEHNR and CDR2 as FQNEAQ (reference sequence). The CDR3 DNA reads as TGTGCCAGCAGCTTAGGAGTAGGGAGTGAAAAACTGTTTTTT. Translating it yields CASSLGVGSEKLFF.

This clone has just one count. The gene calls are TRBV19 and TRBJ1-1; D possibly corresponds to TRBD1 (6 bases). CDR3 length: 17 residues. The V gene lost 7 bases and the J gene lost 0 bases, with 21 bases spanning the gap. The V gene's germline CDR1 is LNHDA and CDR2 SQIVND (reference sequence). This CDR3 is CASKEAPWDTVNTEAFF. The CDR3, as DNA: TGTGCCAGTAAGGAAGCACCCTGGGACACTGTGAACACTGAAGCTTTCTTT.

This clone was observed a few times. V is TRBV5-8 and J is TRBJ1-1; TRBD1 aligns across 7 bases. The CDR3 extends over 15 amino acids. J gave up 5 bases and V 4 bases, and 11 bases lay outside the gene matches. Germline V gene data show CDR1 as SGHTS and CDR2 as YDEGEE. The CDR3 nucleotides are TGTGCCAGCAGCGCTCGGGACAGAGGGGGAACTGAAGCTTTCTTT. It codes for CASSARDRGGTEAFF. The variable domain in full, completed from reference TRBV5-8 and TRBJ1-1, reads EAGVTQSPTHLIKTRGQQATLRCSPISGHTSVYWYQQALGLGLQFLLWYDEGEERNRGNFPPRFSGRQFPNYSSELNVNALELEDSALYLCASSARDRGGTEAFFGQGTRLTVV.

The chain combines TRBV10-3 with TRBJ1-6; D remains unclear. The V gene lost 4 bases and the J gene lost 6 bases, with 10 bases spanning the gap. The CDR3 totals 14 residues. Germline CDR1 is ENHRY and CDR2 is SYGVKD. DNA for the CDR3: TGTGCCATCAGTGTTCAACAGACTAATTCACCCCTCCACTTT. It specifies CAISVQQTNSPLHF.

This clone was seen a handful of times. The chain carries TRBV19 and TRBJ2-5; D may be TRBD2 (6 bases). Per the germline V gene, CDR1 is LNHDA and CDR2 is SQIVND (reference sequence). Trimming pared 3 bases from V and 1 base from J, leaving 21 bases between. CDR3 size: 18 residues. CDR3: CASSMMGGRAGPQETQYF. CDR3 in DNA: TGTGCCAGTAGTATGATGGGGGGTCGGGCAGGGCCCCAAGAGACCCAGTACTTC.

The chain employs TRBV6-4 and TRBJ1-6; 7 bases fit TRBD1. The length of the CDR3 is 15 residues. CDR1 is MRHNA and CDR2 is SNTAGT in the germline V gene. The V and J ends lost 8 bases and 6 bases, in that order; junction bases with no gene match: 10. CDR3 amino acids: CASRPMGQSNSPLHF. CDR3 sequence (DNA): TGTGCCAGCCGTCCGATGGGACAGAGTAATTCACCCCTCCACTTT.

The chain employs TRBV9 and TRBJ2-1; D is uncertain. The CDR3 runs 13 residues. Germline lookup yields CDR1 SGDLS and CDR2 YYNGEE. Trimming cost V 0 bases and J 3 bases, with 4 bases left between them. The CDR3 coding sequence is TGTGCCAGCAGCGTAGAGAGCTACAATGAGCAGTTCTTC. This sequence encodes CASSVESYNEQFF.

The gene calls are TRBV28 and TRBJ1-1; no reliable D call. V dropped 6 bases and J dropped 7 bases, with 9 bases sitting between them. The germline V gene encodes CDR1 MDHEN and CDR2 SYDVKM. The CDR3 is 11 amino acids. The CDR3 is CASRHSLEAFF. The CDR3 region has the DNA TGTGCCAGCAGACATTCTCTTGAAGCTTTCTTT.

J is TRBJ2-3 and V is TRBV27, with TRBD2 matching over 9 bases. The CDR3 is 15 residues long. V lost 5 bases and J lost 2; bases outside the gene matches: 5. The germline gives CDR1 MNHEY, CDR2 SMNVEV (reference sequence). The CDR3 here is CASSHRLAATDTQYF. In DNA, the CDR3 is TGTGCCAGCAGTCACAGACTAGCGGCCACAGATACGCAGTATTTT.

The chain uses TRBV28 and TRBJ2-7; TRBD1 matches 7 bases. Per germline, CDR1 MDHEN and CDR2 SYDVKM. CDR3 length equals 17 residues. V dropped 4 bases and J dropped 6; count of bases not matched to a gene: 18. The CDR3 DNA sequence: TGTGCCAGCAGTTCTTTCTGGGGAGAGGGGGCCATAACCGAGCAGTACTTC. It translates to CASSSFWGEGAITEQYF.

V usage is TRBV5-1 and J usage is TRBJ2-6; no clear D. Germline V gives CDR1 SGHRS, CDR2 YFSETQ. V was pared by 4 bases and J by 6 bases, with 14 bases between. The CDR3 is made up of 15 amino acids. The CDR3 region has the DNA TGCGCCAGCAGCCTGGACCTAAGCCTGGCCAACGTCCTGACTTTC. Translated, it gives CASSLDLSLANVLTF.